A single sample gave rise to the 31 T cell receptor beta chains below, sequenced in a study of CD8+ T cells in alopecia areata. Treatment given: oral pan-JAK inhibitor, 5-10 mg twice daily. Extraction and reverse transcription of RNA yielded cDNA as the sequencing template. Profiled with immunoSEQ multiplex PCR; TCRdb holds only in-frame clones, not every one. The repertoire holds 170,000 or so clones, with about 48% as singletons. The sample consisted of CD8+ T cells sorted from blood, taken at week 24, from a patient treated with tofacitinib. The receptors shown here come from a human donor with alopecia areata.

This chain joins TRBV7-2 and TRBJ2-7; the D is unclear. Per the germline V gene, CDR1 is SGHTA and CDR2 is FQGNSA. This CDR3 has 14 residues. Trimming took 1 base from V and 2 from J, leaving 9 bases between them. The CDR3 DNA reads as TGTGCCAGCAGCTTAGGGGCGGTGGCCTACGAGCAGTACTTC. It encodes CASSLGAVAYEQYF.

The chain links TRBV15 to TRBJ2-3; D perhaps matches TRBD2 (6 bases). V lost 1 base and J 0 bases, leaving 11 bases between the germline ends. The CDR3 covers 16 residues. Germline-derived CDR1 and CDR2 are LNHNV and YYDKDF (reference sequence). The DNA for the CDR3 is TGTGCCACCAGCAGAGTCGGGACTTCTAGCACAGATACGCAGTATTTT. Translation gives CATSRVGTSSTDTQYF.

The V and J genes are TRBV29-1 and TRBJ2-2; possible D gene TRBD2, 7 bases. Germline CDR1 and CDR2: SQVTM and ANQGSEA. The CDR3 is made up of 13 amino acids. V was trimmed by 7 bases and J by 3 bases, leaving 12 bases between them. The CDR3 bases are TGCAGCGCCCGCGGGGGCGACACCGGGGAGCTGTTTTTT. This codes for CSARGGDTGELFF.

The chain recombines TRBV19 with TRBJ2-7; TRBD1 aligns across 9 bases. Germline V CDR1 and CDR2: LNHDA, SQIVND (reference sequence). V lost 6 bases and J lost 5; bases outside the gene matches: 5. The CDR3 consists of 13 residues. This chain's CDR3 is CASRLGQGDEQYF. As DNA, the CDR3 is TGTGCCAGTAGACTGGGACAGGGAGACGAGCAGTACTTC.

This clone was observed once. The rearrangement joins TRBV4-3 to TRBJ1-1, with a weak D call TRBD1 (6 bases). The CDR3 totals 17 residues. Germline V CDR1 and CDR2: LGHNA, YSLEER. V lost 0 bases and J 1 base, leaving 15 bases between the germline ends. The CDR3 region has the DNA TGCGCCAGCAGCCAAGATCTTAAGACAGGACCGAACACTGAAGCTTTCTTT. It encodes CASSQDLKTGPNTEAFF.

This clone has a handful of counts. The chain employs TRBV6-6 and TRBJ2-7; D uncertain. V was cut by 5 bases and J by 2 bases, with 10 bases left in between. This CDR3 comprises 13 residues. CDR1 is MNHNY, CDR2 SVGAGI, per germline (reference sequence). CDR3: CASSPTDTYEQYF. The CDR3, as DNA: TGTGCCAGCAGTCCCACAGATACCTACGAGCAGTACTTC.

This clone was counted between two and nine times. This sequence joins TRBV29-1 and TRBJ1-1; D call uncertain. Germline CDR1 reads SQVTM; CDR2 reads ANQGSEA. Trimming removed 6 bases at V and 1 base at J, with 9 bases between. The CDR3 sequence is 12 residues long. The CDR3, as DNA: TGCAGCGTCCGGGCCGAGAACACTGAAGCTTTCTTT. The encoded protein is CSVRAENTEAFF.

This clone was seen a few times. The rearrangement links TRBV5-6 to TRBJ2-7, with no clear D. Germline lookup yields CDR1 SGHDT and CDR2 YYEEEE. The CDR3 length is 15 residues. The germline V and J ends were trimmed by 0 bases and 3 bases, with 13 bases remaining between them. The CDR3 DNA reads TGTGCCAGCAGCTTGGCTACCGGCGGCGGCTACGAGCAGTACTTC. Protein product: CASSLATGGGYEQYF.

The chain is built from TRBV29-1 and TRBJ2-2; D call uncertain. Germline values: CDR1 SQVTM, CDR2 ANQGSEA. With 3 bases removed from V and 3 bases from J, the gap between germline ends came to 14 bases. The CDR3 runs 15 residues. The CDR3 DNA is TGCAGCGTTGAGGCAGGTGTCACGGACACCGGGGAGCTGTTTTTT. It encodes CSVEAGVTDTGELFF.

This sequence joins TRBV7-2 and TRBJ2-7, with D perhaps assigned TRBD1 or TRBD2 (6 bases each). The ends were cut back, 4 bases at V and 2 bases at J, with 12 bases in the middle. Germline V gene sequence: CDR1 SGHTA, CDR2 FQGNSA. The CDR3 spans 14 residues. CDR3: CASSSRGVPYEQYF. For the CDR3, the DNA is TGTGCCAGCAGCTCGAGGGGGGTACCCTACGAGCAGTACTTC.

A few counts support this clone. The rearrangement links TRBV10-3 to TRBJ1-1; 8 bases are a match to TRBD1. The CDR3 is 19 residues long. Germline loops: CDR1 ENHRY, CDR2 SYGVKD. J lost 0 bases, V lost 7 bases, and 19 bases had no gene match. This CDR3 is CAITDPDADREAMNTEAFF. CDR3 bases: TGTGCCATCACCGATCCAGACGCGGACAGGGAGGCGATGAACACTGAAGCTTTCTTT.

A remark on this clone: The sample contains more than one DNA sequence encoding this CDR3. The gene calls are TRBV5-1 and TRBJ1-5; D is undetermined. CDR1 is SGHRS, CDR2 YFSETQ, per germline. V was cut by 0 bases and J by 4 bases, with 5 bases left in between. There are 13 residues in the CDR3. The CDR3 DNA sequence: TGCGCCAGCAGCTTGGTTGGGAATCAGCCCCAGCATTTT. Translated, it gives CASSLVGNQPQHF.

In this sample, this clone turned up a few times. The CDR3 nucleotides read TGTGCCAGCAGTGATCTGAGCCAGGGGGCCTCCTACGAGCAGTACTTC. Translation: CASSDLSQGASYEQYF. The genes are TRBV2 and TRBJ2-7, with 8 bases lining up with TRBD1. Germline CDR1 and CDR2: SNHLY and FYNNEI. This CDR3 has 16 residues. Trimming at V came to 3 bases and at J to 0 bases, leaving 7 bases not matched to a gene.

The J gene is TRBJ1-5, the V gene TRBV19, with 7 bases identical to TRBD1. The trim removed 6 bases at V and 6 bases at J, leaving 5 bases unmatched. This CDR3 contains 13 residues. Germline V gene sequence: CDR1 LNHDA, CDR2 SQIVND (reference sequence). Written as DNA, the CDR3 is TGTGCCAGTAGAGGGACAGTCGCTCAGCCCCAGCATTTT. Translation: CASRGTVAQPQHF.

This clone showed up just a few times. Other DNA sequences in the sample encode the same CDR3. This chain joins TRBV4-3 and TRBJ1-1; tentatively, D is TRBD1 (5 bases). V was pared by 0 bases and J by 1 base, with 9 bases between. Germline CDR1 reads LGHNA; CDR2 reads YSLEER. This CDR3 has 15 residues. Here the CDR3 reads CASSQDRQGNTEAFF. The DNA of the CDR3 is TGCGCCAGCAGCCAAGATCGGCAGGGGAACACTGAAGCTTTCTTT.

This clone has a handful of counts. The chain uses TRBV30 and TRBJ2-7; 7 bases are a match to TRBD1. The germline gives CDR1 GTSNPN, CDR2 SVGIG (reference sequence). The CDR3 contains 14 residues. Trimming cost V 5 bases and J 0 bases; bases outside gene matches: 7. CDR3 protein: CAWEGQLSSYEQYF. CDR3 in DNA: TGTGCCTGGGAGGGACAGCTATCCTCCTACGAGCAGTACTTC.

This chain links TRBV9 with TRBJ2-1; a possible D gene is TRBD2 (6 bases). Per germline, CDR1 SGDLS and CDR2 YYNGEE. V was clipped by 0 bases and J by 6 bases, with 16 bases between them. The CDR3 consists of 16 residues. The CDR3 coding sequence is TGTGCCAGCAGCGTAGCCGGGACGGAGGGAACCAATGAGCAGTTCTTC. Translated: CASSVAGTEGTNEQFF.

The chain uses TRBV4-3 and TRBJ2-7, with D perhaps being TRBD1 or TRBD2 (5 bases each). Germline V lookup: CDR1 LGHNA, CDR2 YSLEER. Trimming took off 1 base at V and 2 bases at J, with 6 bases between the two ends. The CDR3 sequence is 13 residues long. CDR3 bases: TGCGCCAGCAGCCAAGGAGGGGCCTACGAGCAGTACTTC. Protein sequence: CASSQGGAYEQYF.

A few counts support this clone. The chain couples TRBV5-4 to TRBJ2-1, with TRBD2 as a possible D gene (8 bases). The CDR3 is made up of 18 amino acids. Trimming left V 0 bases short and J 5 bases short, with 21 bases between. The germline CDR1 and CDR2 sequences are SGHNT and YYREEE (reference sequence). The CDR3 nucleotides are TGTGCCAGCAGCTTGGGGCGGGGGGTGACAGGGTATAACAATGAGCAGTTCTTC. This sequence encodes CASSLGRGVTGYNNEQFF.

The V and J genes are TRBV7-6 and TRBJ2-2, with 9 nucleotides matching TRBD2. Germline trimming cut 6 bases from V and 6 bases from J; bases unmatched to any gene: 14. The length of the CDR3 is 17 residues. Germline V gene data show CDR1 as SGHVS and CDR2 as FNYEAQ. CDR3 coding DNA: TGTGCCAGCAGTTCCACCGGGACTAGCATTCGAGCCGGGGAGCTGTTTTTT. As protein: CASSSTGTSIRAGELFF.

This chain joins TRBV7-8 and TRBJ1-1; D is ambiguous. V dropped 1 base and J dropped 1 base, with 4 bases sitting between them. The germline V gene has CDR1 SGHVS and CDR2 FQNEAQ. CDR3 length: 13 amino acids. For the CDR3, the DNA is TGTGCCAGCAGCTTAGGGGAGAACACTGAAGCTTTCTTT. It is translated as CASSLGENTEAFF. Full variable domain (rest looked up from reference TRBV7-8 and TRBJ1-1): GAGVSQSPRYKVAKRGQDVALRCDPISGHVSLFWYQQALGQGPEFLTYFQNEAQLDKSGLPSDRFFAERPEGSVSTLKIQRTQQEDSAVYLCASSLGENTEAFFGQGTRLTVV.

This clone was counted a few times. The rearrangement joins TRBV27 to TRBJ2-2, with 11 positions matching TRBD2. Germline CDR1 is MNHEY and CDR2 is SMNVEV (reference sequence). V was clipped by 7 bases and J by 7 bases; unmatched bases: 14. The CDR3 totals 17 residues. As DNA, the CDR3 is TGTGCCAGCACGACGATCTCTAGCGGGGGGCCGGGCGGGGAGCTGTTTTTT. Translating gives CASTTISSGGPGGELFF.

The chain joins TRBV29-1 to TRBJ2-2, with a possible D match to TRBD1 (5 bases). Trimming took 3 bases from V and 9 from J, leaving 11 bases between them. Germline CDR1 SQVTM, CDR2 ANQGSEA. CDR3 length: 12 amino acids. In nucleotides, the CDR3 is TGCAGCGTTGAGGGGCGTTTCCGGGAGCTGTTTTTT. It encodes CSVEGRFRELFF.

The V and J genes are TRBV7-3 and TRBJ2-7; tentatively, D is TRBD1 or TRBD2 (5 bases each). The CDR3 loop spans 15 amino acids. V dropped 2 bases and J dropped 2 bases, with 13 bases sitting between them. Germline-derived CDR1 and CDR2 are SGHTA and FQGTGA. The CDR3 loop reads CASSLLGDGAYEQYF. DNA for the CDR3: TGTGCCAGCAGCTTATTAGGGGACGGGGCCTACGAGCAGTACTTC.

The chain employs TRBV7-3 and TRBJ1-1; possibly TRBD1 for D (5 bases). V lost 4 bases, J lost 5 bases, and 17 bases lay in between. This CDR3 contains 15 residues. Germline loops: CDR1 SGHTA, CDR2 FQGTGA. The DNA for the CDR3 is TGTGCCAGCAGCTCATCACCGGGACCTGTGACTGAAGCTTTCTTT. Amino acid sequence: CASSSSPGPVTEAFF. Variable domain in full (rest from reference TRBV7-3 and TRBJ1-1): GAGVSQTPSNKVTEKGKYVELRCDPISGHTALYWYRQSLGQGPEFLIYFQGTGAADDSGLPNDRFFAVRPEGSVSTLKIQRTERGDSAVYLCASSSSPGPVTEAFFGQGTRLTVV.

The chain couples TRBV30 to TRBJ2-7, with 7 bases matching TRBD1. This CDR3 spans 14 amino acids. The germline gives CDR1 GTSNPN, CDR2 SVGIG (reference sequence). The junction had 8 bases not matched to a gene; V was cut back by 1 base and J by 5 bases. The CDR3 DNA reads TGTGCCTGGAGTGCCGACAGGGTGGTGGACGAGCAGTACTTC. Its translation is CAWSADRVVDEQYF.

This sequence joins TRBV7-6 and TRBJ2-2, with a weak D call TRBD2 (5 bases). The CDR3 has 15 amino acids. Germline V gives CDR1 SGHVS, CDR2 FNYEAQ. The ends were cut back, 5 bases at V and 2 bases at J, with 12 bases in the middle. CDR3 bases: TGTGCCAGCAGCCCGGGAAGCATCAACACCGGGGAGCTGTTTTTT. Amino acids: CASSPGSINTGELFF.

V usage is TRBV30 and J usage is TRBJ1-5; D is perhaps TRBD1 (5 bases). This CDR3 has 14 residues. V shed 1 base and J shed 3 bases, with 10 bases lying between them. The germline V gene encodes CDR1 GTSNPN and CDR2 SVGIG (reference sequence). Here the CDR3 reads CAWSAGSFNQPQHF. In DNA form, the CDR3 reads TGTGCCTGGAGTGCAGGGTCATTCAATCAGCCCCAGCATTTT.

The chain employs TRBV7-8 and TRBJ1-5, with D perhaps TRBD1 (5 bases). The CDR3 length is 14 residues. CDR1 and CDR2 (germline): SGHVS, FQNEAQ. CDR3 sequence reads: CASKGQGNHQPQHF. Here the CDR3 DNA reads TGTGCTTCAAAGGGGCAGGGTAATCATCAGCCCCAGCATTTT.

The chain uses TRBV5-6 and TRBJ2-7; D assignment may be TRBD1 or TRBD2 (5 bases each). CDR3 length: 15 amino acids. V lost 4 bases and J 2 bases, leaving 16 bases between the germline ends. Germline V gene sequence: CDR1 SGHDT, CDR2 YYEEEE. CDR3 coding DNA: TGTGCCAGCAGCGCCACGGGACGTTACGCCTACGAGCAGTACTTC. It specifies CASSATGRYAYEQYF.

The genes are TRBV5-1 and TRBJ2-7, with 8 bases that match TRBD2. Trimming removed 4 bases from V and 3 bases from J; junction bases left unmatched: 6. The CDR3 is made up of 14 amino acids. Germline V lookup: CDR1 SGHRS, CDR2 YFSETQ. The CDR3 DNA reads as TGCGCCAGCAGCGCCCCGGGACTAGACTACGAGCAGTACTTC. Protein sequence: CASSAPGLDYEQYF.